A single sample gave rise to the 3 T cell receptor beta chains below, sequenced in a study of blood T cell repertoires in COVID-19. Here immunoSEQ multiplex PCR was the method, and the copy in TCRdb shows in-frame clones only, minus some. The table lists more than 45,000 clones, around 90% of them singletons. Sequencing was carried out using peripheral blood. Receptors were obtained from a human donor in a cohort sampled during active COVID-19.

CDR3 coding DNA: TGTGCCAGCAGCTTAGTCCCCCCGCGGACAGGTTCTGGAAACACCATATATTTT. Translating gives CASSLVPPRTGSGNTIYF. The chain joins TRBV7-2 to TRBJ1-3, with TRBD1 identical over 7 bases. CDR1 and CDR2 from the germline V gene are SGHTA and FQGNSA. The CDR3 has 18 residues. Unmatched junction bases numbered 10, after V lost 1 base and J lost 1 base.

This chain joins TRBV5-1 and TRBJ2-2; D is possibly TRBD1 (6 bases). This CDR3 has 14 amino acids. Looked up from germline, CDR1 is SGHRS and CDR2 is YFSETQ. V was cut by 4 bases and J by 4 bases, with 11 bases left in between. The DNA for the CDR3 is TGCGCCAGCAGCGAAGGACAGTCCACCGGGGAGCTGTTTTTT. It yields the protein CASSEGQSTGELFF.

CDR3 nucleotide sequence: TGCAGCGTGGGGGGGGATCGGAGCTACACCTTC. Translating gives CSVGGDRSYTF. The chain employs TRBV29-1 and TRBJ1-2, with D possibly being TRBD1 (5 bases). The CDR3 covers 11 residues. V lost 6 bases and J 9 bases, leaving 14 bases between the germline ends. CDR1 SQVTM and CDR2 ANQGSEA come from the germline V gene.